Below, 20 T cell receptor beta chains from the same sample are listed, as sequenced in a study of CD8 T cells in ankylosing spondylitis. Study-wide findings and caveats: Seemingly distinctive of ankylosing spondylitis blood was a TCR beta motif formed by eight highly homologous variants.

In TCRdb, the 5' RACE reads were re-called with MiXCR into one record per CDR3 protein. The sample lists 650,000 to 800,000 distinct CDR3 sequences, roughly 19% occurring once. For these TCRs, the target antigens are not known. Material for sequencing was blood, either unsorted or a sorted T cell fraction (not recorded which). These receptors came from a male donor with ankylosing spondylitis.

This clonotype was recorded only once. The rearrangement uses TRBV15 and TRBJ1-1, with D unclear. V lost 1 base and J 4 bases, leaving 13 bases between the germline ends. The CDR3 is made up of 15 amino acids. Per the germline V gene, CDR1 is LNHNV and CDR2 is YYDKDF (reference sequence). CDR3 region: CATSRGAPDRTEAFF. In nucleotides, the CDR3 is TGTGCCACCAGCAGAGGGGCGCCAGATCGCACTGAAGCTTTCTTT.

This clonotype was recorded a few times. This rearrangement joins TRBV29-1 to TRBJ1-4; D not certain. The CDR3 covers 12 residues. Germline assignment: CDR1 SQVTM and CDR2 ANQGSEA. Trimming stripped 4 bases from V and 6 bases from J, with 9 bases between. The CDR3 protein is CSVGTQDEKLFF. In DNA, the CDR3 is TGCAGCGTTGGAACCCAGGATGAAAAACTGTTTTTT.

Of note for this clonotype: A read error may be the cause here, since a much bigger clone is one base away. The CDR3 DNA reads as TGTGCCAGCAGCCCCGTGCTCGGCGGCTACGAGCAGTACTTC. Protein product: CASSPVLGGYEQYF. The rearrangement links TRBV5-6 to TRBJ2-7; no clear D. Germline V gene data show CDR1 as SGHDT and CDR2 as YYEEEE. V was shortened by 4 bases and J by 3 bases, with 14 bases between the two germline ends. The CDR3 runs 14 residues. Using reference TRBV5-6 and TRBJ2-7 for the parts outside the CDR3, the full variable domain is DAGVTQSPTHLIKTRGQQVTLRCSPKSGHDTVSWYQQALGQGPQFIFQYYEEEERQRGNFPDRFSGHQFPNYSSELNVNALLLGDSALYLCASSPVLGGYEQYFGPGTRLTVT.

The V call is TRBV9, the J call TRBJ2-7; D not resolved. V lost 2 bases to trimming and J lost 5 bases, with 14 bases between them. The length of the CDR3 is 14 residues. Per germline, CDR1 SGDLS and CDR2 YYNGEE. Written as DNA, the CDR3 is TGTGCCAGCAGCGTCCTCTTGGCCGCGGACGAGCAGTACTTC. This codes for CASSVLLAADEQYF. The full variable domain, rest sourced from reference TRBV9 and TRBJ2-7, is DSGVTQTPKHLITATGQRVTLRCSPRSGDLSVYWYQQSLDQGLQFLIQYYNGEERAKGNILERFSAQQFPDLHSELNLSSLELGDSALYFCASSVLLAADEQYFGPGTRLTVT.

Only a few counts were recorded for this clonotype. This chain links TRBV15 with TRBJ1-6; 7 bases fit TRBD1. CDR3 length: 15 residues. The ends lost 3 bases at V and 5 bases at J; junction bases unmatched: 4. Germline assignment: CDR1 LNHNV and CDR2 YYDKDF (reference sequence). The CDR3 reads CATSRAGTDNSPLHF. CDR3 coding DNA: TGTGCCACCAGCAGGGCGGGGACAGATAATTCACCCCTCCACTTT.

This clonotype was observed a few times. The V call is TRBV25-1, the J call TRBJ2-2; D might be TRBD1 or TRBD2, each matching 5 bases. The V gene's germline CDR1 is MGHDK and CDR2 SYGVNS. The CDR3 runs 15 residues. Trimming took 3 bases from V and 7 from J, leaving 15 bases between them. This CDR3 reads CASSDRGDGIGELFF. The CDR3 DNA reads as TGTGCCAGCAGTGATCGGGGCGACGGTATCGGGGAGCTGTTTTTT. The entire variable domain, with the rest obtained from reference TRBV25-1 and TRBJ2-2, is as follows: EADIYQTPRYLVIGTGKKITLECSQTMGHDKMYWYQQDPGMELHLIHYSYGVNSTEKGDLSSESTVSRIRTEHFPLTLESARPSHTSQYLCASSDRGDGIGELFFGEGSRLTVL.

This clonotype was recorded a few times. V usage is TRBV4-2 and J usage is TRBJ2-1; no reliable D call. The CDR3 loop spans 15 amino acids. The ends were cut back, 0 bases at V and 3 bases at J, with 9 bases in the middle. The V gene's germline CDR1 is LGHNA and CDR2 YNFKEQ. The CDR3 here is CASSQDRQDYNEQFF. In DNA form, the CDR3 reads TGTGCCAGCAGCCAAGATCGACAAGACTACAATGAGCAGTTCTTC.

This clonotype was picked up a small number of times. The rearrangement joins TRBV4-2 to TRBJ1-1, with 10 bases identical to TRBD1. With 0 bases clipped from V and 7 bases from J, the junction kept 17 bases outside the gene matches. The CDR3 is 19 amino acids. Germline V lookup: CDR1 LGHNA, CDR2 YNFKEQ. For the CDR3, the DNA is TGTGCCAGCAGCCAAGAAACCGGGACAGGGGCTCCCTTCCACGGTGAAGCTTTCTTT. It specifies CASSQETGTGAPFHGEAFF.

The J gene is TRBJ2-1, the V gene TRBV20-1; unclear D gene. Trimming cost V 2 bases and J 5 bases, with 4 bases left between them. The germline CDR1 and CDR2 sequences are DFQATT and SNEGSKA (reference sequence). The CDR3 runs to 11 residues. The CDR3 sequence is CSARSNNEQFF. CDR3 nucleotides: TGCAGTGCTAGATCTAACAATGAGCAGTTCTTC.

This clonotype was picked up a small number of times. The CDR3 spells CSARVGGLDTGELFF. DNA of the CDR3: TGCAGTGCTAGAGTCGGGGGGTTGGACACCGGGGAGCTGTTTTTT. The J gene is TRBJ2-2, the V gene TRBV20-1; TRBD2 matches at 7 bases. Germline values: CDR1 DFQATT, CDR2 SNEGSKA (reference sequence). The V and J ends lost 1 base and 3 bases, in that order; junction bases with no gene match: 5. The CDR3 length is 15 residues.

V is TRBV11-2 and J is TRBJ2-7; D is undetermined. CDR3 length equals 14 residues. Trimming left V 7 bases short and J 7 bases short, with 20 bases between. Per the germline V gene, CDR1 is SGHAT and CDR2 is FQNNGV. The CDR3 spells CASTTSGASVEQYF. As DNA, the CDR3 is TGTGCCAGCACCACGTCTGGAGCCTCCGTAGAGCAGTACTTC. Using reference TRBV11-2 and TRBJ2-7 for the parts outside the CDR3, the full variable domain is EAGVAQSPRYKIIEKRQSVAFWCNPISGHATLYWYQQILGQGPKLLIQFQNNGVVDDSQLPKDRFSAERLKGVDSTLKIQPAKLEDSAVYLCASTTSGASVEQYFGPGTRLTVT.

The chain is built from TRBV28 and TRBJ2-3; 9 bases fit TRBD2. V lost 6 bases, J lost 3 bases, and 4 bases stayed unmatched. The CDR3 is made up of 14 amino acids. Germline lookup yields CDR1 MDHEN and CDR2 SYDVKM. CDR3 in amino acids: CASRGTSWTDTQYF. DNA of the CDR3: TGTGCCAGCAGGGGGACTAGCTGGACAGATACGCAGTATTTT.

The chain links TRBV30 to TRBJ1-6; 9 bases are a match to TRBD1. Germline values: CDR1 GTSNPN, CDR2 SVGIG (reference sequence). There are 14 residues in the CDR3. V shed 2 bases, J shed 6 bases, and the junction held 2 bases outside the gene matches. CDR3 bases: TGTGCCTGGAGTCAGACAGGGGGTAATTCACCCCTCCACTTT. It codes for CAWSQTGGNSPLHF.

The chain employs TRBV12-3 or TRBV12-4 and TRBJ2-7; possibly TRBD2 for D (6 bases). This CDR3 has 13 residues. Trimming left V 8 bases short and J 6 bases short, with 17 bases between. CDR3 DNA: TGTGCCAGCGAAGACAGCCTGGAGGGCGAGCAGTACTTC. It encodes CASEDSLEGEQYF.

The gene calls are TRBV12-3 or TRBV12-4 and TRBJ2-1; D unclear. The germline V and J ends were trimmed by 3 bases and 0 bases, with 18 bases remaining between them. This CDR3 comprises 18 residues. Written as DNA, the CDR3 is TGTGCCAGCAGTTTTGGACCCCTTCTAAGGAGCTCCTACAATGAGCAGTTCTTC. It encodes CASSFGPLLRSSYNEQFF.

The chain combines TRBV18 with TRBJ2-1; D is undetermined. The V gene lost 4 bases and the J gene lost 4 bases, with 14 bases spanning the gap. Germline CDR1 and CDR2: KGHSH and LQKENI. The CDR3 runs 15 residues. The CDR3 loop is CASSRPPTVYNEQFF. CDR3 bases: TGTGCCAGCTCACGCCCCCCGACGGTGTACAATGAGCAGTTCTTC.

This chain links TRBV7-9 with TRBJ1-2; D might be TRBD1 (5 bases). The CDR3 has 15 amino acids. CDR1 and CDR2 (germline): SEHNR, FQNEAQ (reference sequence). V lost 6 bases, J lost 0 bases, and 14 bases lay in between. The CDR3 spells CASSQWDSPNYGYTF. DNA of the CDR3: TGTGCCAGCAGTCAGTGGGACTCCCCTAACTATGGCTACACCTTC.

This clonotype was seen a handful of times. V gene TRBV29-1 combines with J gene TRBJ1-2, with 8 bases fitting TRBD1. The CDR3 totals 13 residues. After removal of 8 bases from V and 3 bases from J, the junction contained 8 bases not matched to a gene. The germline V gene encodes CDR1 SQVTM and CDR2 ANQGSEA. Written as DNA, the CDR3 is TGCAGCACCCGGACAGGGCTCGACTATGGCTACACCTTC. As protein: CSTRTGLDYGYTF.

The rearrangement links TRBV14 to TRBJ2-1; 12 nucleotides agree with TRBD2. V lost 3 bases and J lost 5; bases outside the gene matches: 5. The CDR3 is 16 residues long. From germline, CDR1 is SGHDN and CDR2 FVKESK. CDR3 bases: TGTGCCAGCAGCCAGCCTAGCGGGAGGGGAGACAATGAGCAGTTCTTC. Translation gives CASSQPSGRGDNEQFF.

CDR3 bases: TGCAGTGTCCCATTGGACCCGGACGGTAATGAAAAACTGTTTTTT. Its protein product is CSVPLDPDGNEKLFF. The genes are TRBV20-1 and TRBJ1-4; no definite D call. The V and J ends lost 7 bases and 4 bases respectively, with 19 bases between them. The V gene's germline CDR1 is DFQATT and CDR2 SNEGSKA (reference sequence). The CDR3 consists of 15 residues.